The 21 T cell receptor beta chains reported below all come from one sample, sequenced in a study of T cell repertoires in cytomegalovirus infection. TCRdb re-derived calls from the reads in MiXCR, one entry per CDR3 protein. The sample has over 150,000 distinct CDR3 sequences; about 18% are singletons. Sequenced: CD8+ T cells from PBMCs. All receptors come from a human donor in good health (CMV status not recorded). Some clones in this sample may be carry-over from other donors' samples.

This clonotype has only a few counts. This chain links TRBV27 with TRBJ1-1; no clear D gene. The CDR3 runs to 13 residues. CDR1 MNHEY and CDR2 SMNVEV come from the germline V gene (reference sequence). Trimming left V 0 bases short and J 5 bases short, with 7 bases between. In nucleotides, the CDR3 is TGTGCCAGCAGTTTATCAGGGATGACTGAAGCTTTCTTT. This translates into CASSLSGMTEAFF.

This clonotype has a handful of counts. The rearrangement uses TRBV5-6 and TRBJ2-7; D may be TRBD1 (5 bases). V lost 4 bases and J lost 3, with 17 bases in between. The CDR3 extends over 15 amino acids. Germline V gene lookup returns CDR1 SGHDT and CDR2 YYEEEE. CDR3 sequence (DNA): TGTGCCAGCAGCCCAATACAGGTTGAGGACTACGAGCAGTACTTC. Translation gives CASSPIQVEDYEQYF.

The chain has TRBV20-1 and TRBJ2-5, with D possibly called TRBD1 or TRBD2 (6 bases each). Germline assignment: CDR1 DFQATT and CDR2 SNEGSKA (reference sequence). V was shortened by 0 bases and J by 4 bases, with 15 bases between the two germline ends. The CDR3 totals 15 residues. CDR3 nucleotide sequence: TGCAGTGCTAGAGATCAGGAACAGGGAGGAGAGACCCAGTACTTC. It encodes CSARDQEQGGETQYF.

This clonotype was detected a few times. The CDR3 loop reads CAISEPSGTDTQYF. The DNA of the CDR3 is TGTGCCATCAGTGAGCCCTCAGGGACAGATACGCAGTATTTT. The genes are TRBV10-3 and TRBJ2-3; a possible D gene is TRBD1 (5 bases). The germline CDR1 and CDR2 sequences are ENHRY and SYGVKD. CDR3 length: 14 amino acids. Trimming removed 2 bases from V and 3 bases from J, with 9 bases in between.

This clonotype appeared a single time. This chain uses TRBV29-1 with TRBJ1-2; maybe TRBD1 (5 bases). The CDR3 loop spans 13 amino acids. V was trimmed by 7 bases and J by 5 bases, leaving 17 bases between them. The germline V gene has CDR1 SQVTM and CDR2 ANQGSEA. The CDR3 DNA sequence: TGCAGCGGCGGGACCCTAGGTCCGTATGGCTACACCTTC. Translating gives CSGGTLGPYGYTF.

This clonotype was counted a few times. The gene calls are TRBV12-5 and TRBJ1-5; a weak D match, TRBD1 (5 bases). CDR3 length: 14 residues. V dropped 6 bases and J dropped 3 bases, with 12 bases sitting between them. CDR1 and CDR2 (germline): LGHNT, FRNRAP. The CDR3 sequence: CASGIAGTNQPQHF. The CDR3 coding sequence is TGTGCTAGTGGCATCGCAGGGACCAATCAGCCCCAGCATTTT.

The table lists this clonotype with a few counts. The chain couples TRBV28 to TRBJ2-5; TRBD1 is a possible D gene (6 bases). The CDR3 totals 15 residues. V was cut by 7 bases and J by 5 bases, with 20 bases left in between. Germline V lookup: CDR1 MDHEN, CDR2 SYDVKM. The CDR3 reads CASTVSLGASETQYF. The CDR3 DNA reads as TGTGCCAGCACCGTCTCACTGGGGGCCTCCGAGACCCAGTACTTC. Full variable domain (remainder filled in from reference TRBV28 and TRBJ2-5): DVKVTQSSRYLVKRTGEKVFLECVQDMDHENMFWYRQDPGLGLRLIYFSYDVKMKEKGDIPEGYSVSREKKERFSLILESASTNQTSMYLCASTVSLGASETQYFGPGTRLLVL.

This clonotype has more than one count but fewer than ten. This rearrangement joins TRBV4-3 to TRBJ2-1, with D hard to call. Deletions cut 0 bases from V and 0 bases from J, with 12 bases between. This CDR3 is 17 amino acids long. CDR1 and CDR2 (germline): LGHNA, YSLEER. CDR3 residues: CASSQDWHLNSYNEQFF. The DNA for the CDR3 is TGCGCCAGCAGCCAAGATTGGCACTTAAACTCCTACAATGAGCAGTTCTTC.

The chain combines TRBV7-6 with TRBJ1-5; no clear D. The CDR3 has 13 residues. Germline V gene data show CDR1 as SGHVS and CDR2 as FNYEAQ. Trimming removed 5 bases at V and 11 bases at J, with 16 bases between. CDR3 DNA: TGTGCCAGCAGCGGCCCGGACGGACTAACCCAGCATTTT. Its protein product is CASSGPDGLTQHF.

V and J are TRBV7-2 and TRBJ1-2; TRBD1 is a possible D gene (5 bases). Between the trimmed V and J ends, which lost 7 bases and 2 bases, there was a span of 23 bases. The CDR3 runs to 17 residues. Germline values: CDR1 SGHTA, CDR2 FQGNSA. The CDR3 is CASTPRGGVQGNYGYTF. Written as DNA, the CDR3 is TGTGCCAGCACCCCGAGGGGCGGGGTACAAGGAAACTATGGCTACACCTTC.

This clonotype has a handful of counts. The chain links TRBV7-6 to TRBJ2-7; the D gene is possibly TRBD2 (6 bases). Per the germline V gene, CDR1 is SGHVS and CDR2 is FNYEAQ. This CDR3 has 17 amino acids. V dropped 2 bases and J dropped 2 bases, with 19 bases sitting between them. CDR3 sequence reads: CASSLSPGGGGAYEQYF. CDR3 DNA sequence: TGTGCCAGCAGCTTAAGCCCTGGGGGAGGTGGGGCCTACGAGCAGTACTTC.

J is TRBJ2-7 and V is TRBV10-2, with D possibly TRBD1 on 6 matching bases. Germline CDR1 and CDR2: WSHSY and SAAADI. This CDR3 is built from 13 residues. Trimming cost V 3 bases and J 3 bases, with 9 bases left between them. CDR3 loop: CASSDDRFYEQYF. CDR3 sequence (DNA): TGCGCCAGCAGTGATGACAGGTTCTACGAGCAGTACTTC.

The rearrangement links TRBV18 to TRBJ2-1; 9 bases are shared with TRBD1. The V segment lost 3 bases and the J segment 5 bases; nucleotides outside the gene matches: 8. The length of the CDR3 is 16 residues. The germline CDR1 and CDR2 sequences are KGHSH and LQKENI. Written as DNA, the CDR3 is TGTGCCAGCTCACCGCAGGGACAGGGTGCAAACAATGAGCAGTTCTTC. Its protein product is CASSPQGQGANNEQFF.

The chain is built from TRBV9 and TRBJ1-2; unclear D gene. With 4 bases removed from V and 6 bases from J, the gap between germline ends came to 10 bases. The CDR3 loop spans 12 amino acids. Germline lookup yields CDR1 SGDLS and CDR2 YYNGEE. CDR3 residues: CASSTRSDGYTF. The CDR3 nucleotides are TGTGCCAGCAGCACAAGAAGTGATGGCTACACCTTC. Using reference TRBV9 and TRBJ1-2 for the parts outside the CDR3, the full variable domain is DSGVTQTPKHLITATGQRVTLRCSPRSGDLSVYWYQQSLDQGLQFLIQYYNGEERAKGNILERFSAQQFPDLHSELNLSSLELGDSALYFCASSTRSDGYTFGSGTRLTVV.

In nucleotides, the CDR3 is TGTGCCAGCAGTGGGGGACCTTGGGCTTCACCCCTCCACTTT. Translated, it gives CASSGGPWASPLHF. The gene calls are TRBV28 and TRBJ1-6, with D maybe TRBD1 (5 bases). This CDR3 region has 14 residues. Germline CDR1 and CDR2: MDHEN and SYDVKM. V lost 5 bases to trimming and J lost 9 bases, with 14 bases between them.

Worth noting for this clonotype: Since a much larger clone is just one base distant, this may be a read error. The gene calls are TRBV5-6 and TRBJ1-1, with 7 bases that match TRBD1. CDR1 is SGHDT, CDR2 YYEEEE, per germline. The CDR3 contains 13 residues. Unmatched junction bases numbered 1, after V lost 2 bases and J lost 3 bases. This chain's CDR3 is CASSLQGYTEAFF. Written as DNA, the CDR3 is TGTGCCAGCAGCTTACAGGGGTACACTGAAGCTTTCTTT.

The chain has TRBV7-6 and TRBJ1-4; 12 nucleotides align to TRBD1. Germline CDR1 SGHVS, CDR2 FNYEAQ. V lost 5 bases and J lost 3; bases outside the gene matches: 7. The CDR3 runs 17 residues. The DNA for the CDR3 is TGTGCCAGCAGCCCCGGGACAGGGGGCGCCGCTAATGAAAAACTGTTTTTT. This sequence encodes CASSPGTGGAANEKLFF. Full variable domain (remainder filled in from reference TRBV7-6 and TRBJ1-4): GAGVSQSPRYKVTKRGQDVALRCDPISGHVSLYWYRQALGQGPEFLTYFNYEAQQDKSGLPNDRFSAERPEGSISTLTIQRTEQRDSAMYRCASSPGTGGAANEKLFFGSGTQLSVL.

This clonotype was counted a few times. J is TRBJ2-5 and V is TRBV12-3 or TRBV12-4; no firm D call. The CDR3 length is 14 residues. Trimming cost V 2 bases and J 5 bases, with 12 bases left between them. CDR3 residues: CASSLSWKGETQYF. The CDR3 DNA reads TGTGCCAGCAGTTTAAGTTGGAAAGGGGAGACCCAGTACTTC.

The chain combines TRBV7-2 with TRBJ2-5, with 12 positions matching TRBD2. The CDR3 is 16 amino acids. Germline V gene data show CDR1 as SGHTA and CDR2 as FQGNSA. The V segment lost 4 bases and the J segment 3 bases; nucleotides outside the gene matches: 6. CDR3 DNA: TGTGCCAGCAGCTCGCCGACTAGCGGGGGTGAAGAGACCCAGTACTTC. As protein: CASSSPTSGGEETQYF. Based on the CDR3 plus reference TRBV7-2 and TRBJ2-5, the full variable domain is GAGVSQSPSNKVTEKGKDVELRCDPISGHTALYWYRQSLGQGLEFLIYFQGNSAPDKSGLPSDRFSAERTGGSVSTLTIQRTQQEDSAVYLCASSSPTSGGEETQYFGPGTRLLVL.

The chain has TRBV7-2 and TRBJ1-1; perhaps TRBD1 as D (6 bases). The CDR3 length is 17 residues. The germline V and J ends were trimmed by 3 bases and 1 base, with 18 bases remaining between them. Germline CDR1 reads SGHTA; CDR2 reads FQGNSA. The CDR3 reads CASSFRVGARRNTEAFF. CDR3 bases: TGTGCCAGCAGCTTTCGGGTGGGGGCGCGGAGGAACACTGAAGCTTTCTTT. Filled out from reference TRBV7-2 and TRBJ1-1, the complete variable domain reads GAGVSQSPSNKVTEKGKDVELRCDPISGHTALYWYRQSLGQGLEFLIYFQGNSAPDKSGLPSDRFSAERTGGSVSTLTIQRTQQEDSAVYLCASSFRVGARRNTEAFFGQGTRLTVV.

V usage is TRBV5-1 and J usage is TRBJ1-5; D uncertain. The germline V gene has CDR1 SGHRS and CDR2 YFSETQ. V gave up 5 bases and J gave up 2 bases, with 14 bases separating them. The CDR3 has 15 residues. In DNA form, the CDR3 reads TGCGCCAGCAGAGTGGACCTCAGCGGCAATCAGCCCCAGCATTTT. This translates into CASRVDLSGNQPQHF. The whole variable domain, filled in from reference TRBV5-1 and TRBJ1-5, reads KAGVTQTPRYLIKTRGQQVTLSCSPISGHRSVSWYQQTPGQGLQFLFEYFSETQRNKGNFPGRFSGRQFSNSRSEMNVSTLELGDSALYLCASRVDLSGNQPQHFGDGTRLSIL.